This T cell receptor (beta chain) derives from a study of blood T cell repertoires in COVID-19. Trimming removed 1 base from V and 10 bases from J, with 11 bases in between. This CDR3 is built from 14 residues. The germline gives CDR1 SGHVS, CDR2 FQNEAQ. Sequencing was performed with immunoSEQ multiplex PCR; in TCRdb, only in-frame clones are kept and a portion is missing. The sample lists 120,000 to 150,000 clones, 75% to 85% occurring once. The TCR sequence derives from a man aged 55-75 years with acute or convalescent COVID-19. Specimen: peripheral blood. The chain combines TRBV7-8 with TRBJ1-6; no firm D call. CDR3 DNA sequence: TGTGCCAGCAGCTTAGACCGGGTGTTGTCACCCCTCCACTTT. Its protein product is CASSLDRVLSPLHF.